This TCR beta chain was captured by sequencing in a study of cytomegalovirus exposure and HLA in healthy donors. As for the study in general: The roughly 120 validation repertoires, a later analysis reported, used the same platform as the roughly 660 repertoires from the first cohort. Whole-study results and caveats: The CMV antigen specificity of a few CMV-associated chains was confirmed through in vitro analysis.

Notes on this clone: What it recognizes is unknown.

The germline V and J ends were trimmed by 5 bases and 2 bases, with 13 bases remaining between them. The CDR3 contains 14 residues. Germline V gene lookup returns CDR1 MDHEN and CDR2 SYDVKM. The repertoire was sequenced with immunoSEQ multiplex PCR; TCRdb's copy has only in-frame clones and lacks some. Counted here are approximately 300,000 clones, roughly nine tenths occurring once; the ten biggest clones make up roughly 1.2%. The chain recombines TRBV28 with TRBJ2-7; no reliable D call. This sequence originates from a woman in her 30s in good health and CMV-seropositive. The sequencing sample was made of PBMCs. The CDR3 region has the DNA TGTGCCAGCAGTCCCCCGCCAAGCGCCTACGAGCAGTACTTC. This encodes CASSPPPSAYEQYF.